The next 2 T cell receptor beta chains were all read from a single sample in a study of blood T cells in healthy people across ages. Alongside a J-beta primer mix, a sample-barcoded 5' primer served in a second PCR lasting roughly 7 to 11 cycles. Via MiXCR, TCRdb re-called the 5' RACE reads, giving one row per CDR3 protein. The repertoire consists of about 1.4 million distinct CDR3 sequences, with roughly 64% occurring once and the leading ten covering under 8.5%. The material sequenced was blood. Source of these receptors: a man between 18 and 35 years old in good health.

This clonotype was seen a few times. The chain carries TRBV3-1 and TRBJ1-6; no definite D call. Germline V gene lookup returns CDR1 LGHDT and CDR2 YNNKEL (reference sequence). CDR3 length equals 12 residues. V was shortened by 3 bases and J by 9 bases, with 6 bases between the two germline ends. CDR3 nucleotide sequence: TGTGCCAGCAGCCATTTTGGTTCACCCCTCCACTTT. Protein: CASSHFGSPLHF.

The count of this clonotype is one. V gene TRBV7-9 combines with J gene TRBJ1-4; D possibly corresponds to TRBD1 (5 bases). V lost 5 bases, J lost 8 bases, and 12 bases lay in between. The CDR3 consists of 13 residues. CDR1 is SEHNR, CDR2 FQNEAQ, per germline (reference sequence). The CDR3 DNA is TGTGCCAGCAGCGCCTCGGAGGGGGAAAAACTGTTTTTT. This gives the protein CASSASEGEKLFF. The whole variable domain, remainder taken from reference TRBV7-9 and TRBJ1-4, is DTGVSQNPRHKITKRGQNVTFRCDPISEHNRLYWYRQTLGQGPEFLTYFQNEAQLEKSRLLSDRFSAERPKGSFSTLEIQRTEQGDSAMYLCASSASEGEKLFFGSGTQLSVL.